The text below deals with one TCR beta chain. The data are from a study of control samples from healthy donors and cancer patients. TCRdb keeps only in-frame clones here, not all; method: immunoSEQ multiplex PCR. The data show roughly 90,000 clones, less than 90% seen once. V was trimmed by 1 base and J by 2 bases, leaving 12 bases between them. CDR3 size: 15 residues. The germline V gene encodes CDR1 SQVTM and CDR2 ANQGSEA. This chain joins TRBV29-1 and TRBJ1-5; D call uncertain. The sample comprised PBMCs. The receptor comes from a woman in her 50s with colorectal cancer. CDR3 sequence reads: CSVEGVWVRNQPQHF. The CDR3 DNA reads as TGCAGCGTTGAAGGAGTTTGGGTCCGCAATCAGCCCCAGCATTTT.